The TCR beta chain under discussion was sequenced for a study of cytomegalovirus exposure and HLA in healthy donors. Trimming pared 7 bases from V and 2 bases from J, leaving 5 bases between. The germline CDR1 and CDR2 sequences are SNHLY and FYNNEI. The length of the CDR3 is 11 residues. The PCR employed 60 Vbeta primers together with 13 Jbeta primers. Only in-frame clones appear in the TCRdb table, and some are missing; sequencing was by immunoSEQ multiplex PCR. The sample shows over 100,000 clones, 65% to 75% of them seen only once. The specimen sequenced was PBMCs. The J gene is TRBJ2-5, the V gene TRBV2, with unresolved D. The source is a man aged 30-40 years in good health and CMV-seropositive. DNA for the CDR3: TGTGCCAGCACCTTACAAGAGACCCAGTACTTC. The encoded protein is CASTLQETQYF.